The T cell receptor (beta chain) under discussion was sequenced for a study of blood T cells in healthy people across ages. Study overall: Per two T cells, about one barcoded beta molecule was captured through template switching.

Germline CDR1 SGDLS, CDR2 YYNGEE. J lost 6 bases, V lost 0 bases, and 9 bases had no gene match. The CDR3 covers 18 residues. Each individual donor underwent a draw of roughly 10 milliliters of peripheral blood. Whole-study results and caveats: Estimates of diversity drawn from one million T cells were considered underestimates.

Sample-barcoded 5' priming and a J-beta primer mix drove a second PCR of roughly 7 to 11 cycles. TCRdb reanalysed the 5' RACE reads using MiXCR and keeps one entry per CDR3 protein. There are under 2,000,000 distinct CDR3 sequences in the sample; 49% occur only once, and around 2.1% lies in the top ten. Only a few counts were recorded for this clonotype. Its specificity is unknown. Sequencing input: blood. The rearrangement joins TRBV9 to TRBJ2-1; 13 nucleotides match TRBD2. The sequence came from a woman aged 40 to 50 in good health. The CDR3 sequence: CASSVGVLAGGPGNEQFF. CDR3 nucleotide sequence: TGTGCCAGCAGCGTAGGCGTACTAGCGGGGGGGCCGGGCAATGAGCAGTTCTTC.